This T cell receptor (beta chain) was recorded in a study of cytomegalovirus exposure and HLA in healthy donors. Study-level findings and limits: TCR beta V- and J-gene trimming was later associated with a missense DCLRE1C variant. Presence/absence analyses took donor sequencing depth as roughly uniform. TCR beta V segments were, for the most part, productive about 87% or about 30% of the time in an earlier analysis.

The trim removed 1 base at V and 2 bases at J, leaving 3 bases unmatched. Germline loops: CDR1 LNHDA, CDR2 SQIVND (reference sequence). This CDR3 contains 16 residues. The PCR made use of 60 Vbeta and 13 Jbeta primers. Sequenced by immunoSEQ multiplex PCR; TCRdb stores in-frame clones only, minus some. The sample gives more than 65,000 clones, roughly three quarters of which show up once; about 2.9% is in the top ten. As for this clone: Its antigen remains unknown.

The genes are TRBV19 and TRBJ2-2, with 8 bases aligning to TRBD2. The source of this sequence is a man aged 40-49 years in good health and CMV-seronegative. The sequencing sample was made of PBMCs. Here the CDR3 reads CASSIGGGPNTGELFF. CDR3 bases: TGTGCCAGTAGTATAGGCGGGGGGCCAAACACCGGGGAGCTGTTTTTT. Variable domain in full (rest from reference TRBV19 and TRBJ2-2): DGGITQSPKYLFRKEGQNVTLSCEQNLNHDAMYWYRQDPGQGLRLIYYSQIVNDFQKGDIAEGYSVSREKKESFPLTVTSAQKNPTAFYLCASSIGGGPNTGELFFGEGSRLTVL.